The rows below give T cell receptor beta chains drawn from one sample of a study of T cells in Graves' hyperthyroidism and ophthalmopathy. TCRdb reanalysed the multiplex PCR reads using MiXCR and keeps one entry per CDR3 protein. Seen here are 500,000 to 650,000 distinct CDR3 sequences, roughly 45% observed once, and the top ten hold about two fifths. Sequenced input: peripheral blood or thyroid tissue (not recorded which). The receptors shown here come from an adult woman with Graves' disease, either hyperthyroidism or ophthalmopathy (not recorded which). CDR3s include the opening cysteine and the closing phenylalanine or tryptophan. A D gene is named only where the DNA matches it firmly.

d_call v_call cdr3_aa
- TRBV30 CAWRATGSQPQHF
- TRBV7-2 CASSLVLAGELFF
TRBD1 TRBV10-3 CAIRPGGASSGPRETQYF
TRBD1 TRBV7-9 CASSHTGGDGYTF
- TRBV29-1 CSVSGSRDSEKLFF
- TRBV5-1 CASSTYLDTETQYF
- TRBV20-1 CSAGSGGAHGYIF
TRBD1 TRBV20-1 CSAIRDSYNEQFF
- TRBV19 CASKRPSNEKLFF
- TRBV6-5 CASSYDGLTGNTGELFF
TRBD1 TRBV28 CASSYATGGDAFF
TRBD1 TRBV20-1 CSAPGTEGYTF
- TRBV6-5 CASSRNRVKLFF